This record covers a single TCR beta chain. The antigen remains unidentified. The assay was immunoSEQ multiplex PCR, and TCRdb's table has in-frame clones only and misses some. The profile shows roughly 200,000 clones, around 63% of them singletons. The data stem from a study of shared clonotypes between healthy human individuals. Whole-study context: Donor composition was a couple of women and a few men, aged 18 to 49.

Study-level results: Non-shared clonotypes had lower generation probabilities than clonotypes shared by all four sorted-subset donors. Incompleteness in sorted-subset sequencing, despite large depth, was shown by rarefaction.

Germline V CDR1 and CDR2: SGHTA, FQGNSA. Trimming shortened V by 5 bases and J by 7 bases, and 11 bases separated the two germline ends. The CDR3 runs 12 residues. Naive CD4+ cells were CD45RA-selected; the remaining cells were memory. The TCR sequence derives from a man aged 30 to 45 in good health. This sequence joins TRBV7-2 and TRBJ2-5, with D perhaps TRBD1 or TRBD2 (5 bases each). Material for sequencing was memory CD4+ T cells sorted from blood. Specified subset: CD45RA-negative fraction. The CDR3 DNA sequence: TGTGCCAGCAGCCCGGGACCCAGGACCCAGTACTTC. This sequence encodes CASSPGPRTQYF. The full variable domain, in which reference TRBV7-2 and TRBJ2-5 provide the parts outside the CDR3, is GAGVSQSPSNKVTEKGKDVELRCDPISGHTALYWYRQSLGQGLEFLIYFQGNSAPDKSGLPSDRFSAERTGGSVSTLTIQRTQQEDSAVYLCASSPGPRTQYFGPGTRLLVL.